The 22 T cell receptor beta chains given below trace back to one sample, sequenced in a study of blood T cell repertoires in COVID-19. The data were produced by immunoSEQ multiplex PCR, yet TCRdb's version contains in-frame clones alone and is incomplete. The data hold 200,000 to 300,000 clones, with roughly 82% observed a single time. The sample comprised peripheral blood. The receptors here all came from a woman in her seventies with acute or convalescent COVID-19.

The chain couples TRBV5-6 to TRBJ1-2, with 7 bases matching TRBD1. Germline assignment: CDR1 SGHDT and CDR2 YYEEEE. CDR3 length: 14 residues. The junction had 7 bases not matched to a gene; V was cut back by 0 bases and J by 8 bases. CDR3 sequence (DNA): TGTGCCAGCAGCTTGGGACAGGGTAGTCAGGGCTACACCTTC. This translates into CASSLGQGSQGYTF.

The J gene is TRBJ2-6, the V gene TRBV4-2, with a weak D call TRBD1 (5 bases). Trimming pared 2 bases from V and 4 bases from J, leaving 12 bases between. There are 16 residues in the CDR3. The germline V gene has CDR1 LGHNA and CDR2 YNFKEQ. CDR3 nucleotide sequence: TGTGCCAGCAGCCAAACGACAGTGCCCGGGGCCAACGTCCTGACTTTC. Amino acids: CASSQTTVPGANVLTF.

V usage is TRBV19 and J usage is TRBJ1-2, with a possible D match to TRBD1 (6 bases). The V end lost 0 bases, the J end lost 8 bases, and 16 bases lay between the germline ends. This CDR3 is 15 amino acids long. The germline V gene encodes CDR1 LNHDA and CDR2 SQIVND (reference sequence). The CDR3 is CASSIDPTGMGGYTF. In DNA form, the CDR3 reads TGTGCCAGTAGTATAGATCCGACAGGCATGGGCGGCTACACCTTC. Combining the CDR3 with reference TRBV19 and TRBJ1-2 gives the whole variable domain DGGITQSPKYLFRKEGQNVTLSCEQNLNHDAMYWYRQDPGQGLRLIYYSQIVNDFQKGDIAEGYSVSREKKESFPLTVTSAQKNPTAFYLCASSIDPTGMGGYTFGSGTRLTVV.

This chain uses TRBV30 with TRBJ1-2; D possibly corresponds to TRBD1 (6 bases). The CDR3 consists of 13 residues. Germline CDR1 and CDR2: GTSNPN and SVGIG (reference sequence). V gave up 2 bases and J gave up 8 bases, with 15 bases separating them. This CDR3 is CAWSLLKGDGYTF. In nucleotides, the CDR3 is TGTGCCTGGAGTTTGCTGAAGGGGGACGGCTACACCTTC.

J is TRBJ1-6 and V is TRBV21-1; TRBD1 reflects the table's D call only, with no check against the DNA. TRBV21-1 is marked as a pseudogene. The CDR3 extends over 17 amino acids. The chain's CDR3 is CASSKGQGLLYNSPLHF. CDR3 coding DNA: TGTGCCAGCAGCAAAGGACAGGGGCTTCTTTATAATTCACCCCTCCACTTT.

This chain connects TRBV10-3 to TRBJ2-7; D possibly corresponds to TRBD1 (5 bases). The V gene lost 0 bases and the J gene lost 2 bases, with 8 bases spanning the gap. This CDR3 is built from 14 residues. Germline V lookup: CDR1 ENHRY, CDR2 SYGVKD. DNA of the CDR3: TGTGCCATCAGTGAGTCGAAGGGGACCTACGAGCAGTACTTC. Its protein product is CAISESKGTYEQYF.

There are a few counts of this clone. This sequence joins TRBV5-1 and TRBJ1-2; D perhaps matches TRBD1 (5 bases). The V gene's germline CDR1 is SGHRS and CDR2 YFSETQ. This CDR3 region has 14 residues. Between the trimmed V and J ends, which lost 0 bases and 3 bases, there was a span of 9 bases. The DNA for the CDR3 is TGCGCCAGCAGCTTGGCCGGGGGTGACTATGGCTACACCTTC. It specifies CASSLAGGDYGYTF.

The J gene is TRBJ2-5, the V gene TRBV28, with 10 bases identical to TRBD1. The CDR3 length is 16 residues. The V segment lost 6 bases and the J segment 5 bases; nucleotides outside the gene matches: 12. CDR1 MDHEN and CDR2 SYDVKM come from the germline V gene. The CDR3 reads CASSNSGQGYGETQYF. The CDR3 bases are TGTGCCAGCAGCAACTCGGGACAGGGGTACGGCGAGACCCAGTACTTC.

The chain links TRBV6-5 to TRBJ1-4, with D unresolved. The V and J ends lost 4 bases and 4 bases respectively, with 10 bases between them. This CDR3 comprises 14 residues. From germline, CDR1 is MNHEY and CDR2 SVGAGI. CDR3 protein: CASSFAGVNEKLFF. CDR3 DNA: TGTGCCAGCAGTTTCGCCGGGGTTAATGAAAAACTGTTTTTT.

This chain connects TRBV19 to TRBJ2-3, with a tentative D call TRBD1 (5 bases). V was shortened by 0 bases and J by 0 bases, with 10 bases between the two germline ends. The germline V gene encodes CDR1 LNHDA and CDR2 SQIVND (reference sequence). The CDR3 runs to 16 residues. The CDR3 DNA is TGTGCCAGTAGTATAGATCCAGGGTCTAGCACAGATACGCAGTATTTT. This encodes CASSIDPGSSTDTQYF.

This clone was observed a handful of times. The V and J genes are TRBV27 and TRBJ1-2; D may be TRBD1 (6 bases). Trimming took off 2 bases at V and 4 bases at J, with 14 bases between the two ends. The V gene's germline CDR1 is MNHEY and CDR2 SMNVEV (reference sequence). The CDR3 is made up of 15 amino acids. The CDR3 DNA is TGTGCCAGCAGTTTACGGGGGGCGTTGGGCTATGGCTACACCTTC. This encodes CASSLRGALGYGYTF.

The chain couples TRBV3-1 (or the pseudogene TRBV3-2) to TRBJ1-2; 8 bases line up with TRBD1. Germline lookup yields CDR1 LGHDT and CDR2 YNNKEL (reference sequence). The CDR3 runs to 15 residues. The V segment lost 3 bases and the J segment 4 bases; nucleotides outside the gene matches: 7. The CDR3 DNA sequence: TGTGCCAGCAGCCAGGGGACAGGAGGAATCTATGGCTACACCTTC. This codes for CASSQGTGGIYGYTF.

The J gene is TRBJ1-2, the V gene TRBV6-2 or TRBV6-3; 9 bases fit TRBD1. The CDR3 sequence is 15 residues long. Germline V CDR1 and CDR2: MNHEY, SVGEGT. V gave up 1 base and J gave up 7 bases; unmatched junction bases: 7. In DNA form, the CDR3 reads TGTGCCAGCAGTTACTGGGGACAGGGTTCCCGTGGCTACACCTTC. Amino acids: CASSYWGQGSRGYTF.

This sequence joins TRBV2 and TRBJ1-1; perhaps TRBD1 as D (6 bases). The germline V gene encodes CDR1 SNHLY and CDR2 FYNNEI. This CDR3 region has 15 residues. V shed 9 bases and J shed 4 bases, with 21 bases lying between them. CDR3 in DNA: TGTGCCAGTCTTTCCATGGGGGCTACTTTCACTGAAGCTTTCTTT. Protein product: CASLSMGATFTEAFF.

The J gene is TRBJ1-1, the V gene TRBV2, with D unclear. The germline V and J ends were trimmed by 4 bases and 6 bases, with 18 bases remaining between them. Germline V gene data show CDR1 as SNHLY and CDR2 as FYNNEI. This CDR3 spans 15 amino acids. The CDR3 here is CASSASGSAIAEAFF. The CDR3 region has the DNA TGTGCCAGCAGTGCAAGCGGGTCTGCTATCGCTGAAGCTTTCTTT.

The V gene is TRBV27, the J gene TRBJ2-7, with 8 bases lining up with TRBD2. V trimming: 8 bases; J trimming: 3 bases; junction bases outside the gene matches: 6. The CDR3 contains 13 residues. From germline, CDR1 is MNHEY and CDR2 SMNVEV (reference sequence). In nucleotides, the CDR3 is TGTGCCAGCCGACGCGGGACTAGCTACGAGCAGTACTTC. This gives the protein CASRRGTSYEQYF.

The chain has TRBV4-1 and TRBJ1-2; unclear D gene. Germline values: CDR1 MGHRA, CDR2 YSYEKL. Deletions cut 2 bases from V and 4 bases from J, with 17 bases between. The CDR3 is made up of 16 amino acids. The chain's CDR3 is CASSQQGSPLSYGYTF. In DNA, the CDR3 is TGCGCCAGCAGCCAACAAGGGAGCCCCCTGAGCTATGGCTACACCTTC.

The chain joins TRBV7-9 to TRBJ2-1; D not certain. Germline CDR1 reads SEHNR; CDR2 reads FQNEAQ (reference sequence). The CDR3 has 12 residues. Trimming took off 2 bases at V and 6 bases at J, with 5 bases between the two ends. CDR3 sequence reads: CASSLTGNEQFF. CDR3 coding DNA: TGTGCCAGCAGCTTAACGGGCAATGAGCAGTTCTTC.

The V call is TRBV19, the J call TRBJ2-2; weak D call: TRBD1 (5 bases). The germline V gene has CDR1 LNHDA and CDR2 SQIVND (reference sequence). There are 14 residues in the CDR3. The V end lost 8 bases, the J end lost 4 bases, and 14 bases lay between the germline ends. Here the CDR3 reads CASQGPSSTGELFF. The DNA of the CDR3 is TGTGCCAGTCAGGGCCCATCAAGCACCGGGGAGCTGTTTTTT.

The rearrangement links TRBV3-1 (or the pseudogene TRBV3-2) to TRBJ1-5, with 10 nucleotides matching TRBD1. After removal of 4 bases from V and 7 bases from J, the junction contained 4 bases not matched to a gene. The CDR3 runs 14 residues. Germline-derived CDR1 and CDR2 are LGHDT and YNNKEL (reference sequence). CDR3 in DNA: TGTGCCAGCAGCCCCGGGACAGGGGAACAGCCCCAGCATTTT. Protein: CASSPGTGEQPQHF.

The chain employs TRBV15 and TRBJ1-2; the D is unclear. The V end lost 7 bases, the J end lost 7 bases, and 19 bases lay between the germline ends. The germline gives CDR1 LNHNV, CDR2 YYDKDF (reference sequence). The CDR3 has 14 amino acids. The CDR3 here is CATTHPLDLSGYTF. Written as DNA, the CDR3 is TGTGCCACCACACACCCCCTCGACTTGTCTGGCTACACCTTC.

The chain carries TRBV7-9 and TRBJ2-3; D is ambiguous. CDR1 and CDR2 (germline): SEHNR, FQNEAQ (reference sequence). There are 13 residues in the CDR3. V was shortened by 2 bases and J by 0 bases, with 3 bases between the two germline ends. The CDR3 sequence: CASSLPSTDTQYF. CDR3 bases: TGTGCCAGCAGCTTACCGAGCACAGATACGCAGTATTTT.